Below are 8 T cell receptor beta chains sequenced from a single sample in a study of regulatory T cells in long-lasting Graves disease. As to time point: newly diagnosed GD, antithyroid drugs for less than 3 months. Isolated PBMC RNA provided the starting material for the TCR library. Arm-PCR of CDR3 regions and iRepertoire HTBI primers were the basis on which TCR beta libraries were built. TCRdb itself ran the multiplex PCR reads through MiXCR, one entry per CDR3 protein. Of 400,000 to 500,000 distinct CDR3 sequences in the sample, about 15% are singletons; the top ten hold about 8.3%. The data also belong to a second study, concerning T cells in Graves' hyperthyroidism and ophthalmopathy.

Sample: peripheral blood mononuclear cells (PBMCs), taken at new diagnosis, from a patient treated with antithyroid drugs. These receptors were taken from a middle-aged woman with Graves disease.

This clonotype has ten or more counts. J is TRBJ2-1 and V is TRBV20-1; 9 bases line up with TRBD2. The CDR3 sequence is 13 residues long. Germline CDR1 reads DFQATT; CDR2 reads SNEGSKA (reference sequence). The V and J ends lost 5 bases and 9 bases, in that order; junction bases with no gene match: 8. The CDR3 reads CSAVPGLAPEQFF. As DNA, the CDR3 is TGCAGTGCTGTACCGGGACTAGCCCCTGAGCAGTTCTTC.

This clonotype was counted many times. V and J are TRBV18 and TRBJ2-4, with 7 bases identical to TRBD1. The trim removed 4 bases at V and 5 bases at J, leaving 11 bases unmatched. The CDR3 covers 16 residues. The V gene's germline CDR1 is KGHSH and CDR2 LQKENI. CDR3 DNA: TGTGCCAGCTCACTTAGGACAGGTCATGGGCAAAACATTCAGTACTTC. This codes for CASSLRTGHGQNIQYF.

This clonotype was counted at least ten times. The genes are TRBV2 and TRBJ2-1; D is unresolved. V was shortened by 10 bases and J by 0 bases, with 13 bases between the two germline ends. Germline values: CDR1 SNHLY, CDR2 FYNNEI. This CDR3 has 14 amino acids. The CDR3 DNA is TGTGCCACTCGAGACTCGGGCTCCTACAATGAGCAGTTCTTC. The encoded protein is CATRDSGSYNEQFF.

This clonotype was seen at least ten times. The gene calls are TRBV29-1 and TRBJ2-2; D gene uncertain. Between the trimmed V and J ends, which lost 3 bases and 7 bases, there was a span of 9 bases. CDR1 is SQVTM, CDR2 ANQGSEA, per germline. This CDR3 region has 12 residues. In nucleotides, the CDR3 is TGCAGCGTTGATCATGGGGTCGGGGAGCTGTTTTTT. The encoded protein is CSVDHGVGELFF.

This clonotype was counted ten times or more. J is TRBJ2-4 and V is TRBV5-1, with 7 nucleotides matching TRBD1. Per the germline V gene, CDR1 is SGHRS and CDR2 is YFSETQ. The CDR3 sequence is 14 residues long. The trim removed 0 bases at V and 9 bases at J, leaving 6 bases unmatched. The CDR3 protein is CASSLGQGESIQYF. Here the CDR3 DNA reads TGCGCCAGCAGCTTGGGGCAGGGGGAGAGCATTCAGTACTTC.

The V call is TRBV19, the J call TRBJ2-7; 10 bases are shared with TRBD2. Germline trimming cut 10 bases from V and 3 bases from J; bases unmatched to any gene: 6. Germline lookup yields CDR1 LNHDA and CDR2 SQIVND (reference sequence). This CDR3 spans 13 amino acids. The chain's CDR3 is CATSGTSVYEQYF. The CDR3 DNA is TGTGCCACCTCCGGGACTAGCGTCTACGAGCAGTACTTC. The entire variable domain, with the rest obtained from reference TRBV19 and TRBJ2-7, is as follows: DGGITQSPKYLFRKEGQNVTLSCEQNLNHDAMYWYRQDPGQGLRLIYYSQIVNDFQKGDIAEGYSVSREKKESFPLTVTSAQKNPTAFYLCATSGTSVYEQYFGPGTRLTVT.

The table lists this clonotype with many counts. The CDR3 here is CASRIAGQVGDAFF. DNA for the CDR3: TGTGCCAGCAGGATTGCCGGACAGGTCGGTGACGCTTTCTTT. The chain is built from TRBV28 and TRBJ1-1; TRBD1 agrees at 7 bases. The germline CDR1 and CDR2 sequences are MDHEN and SYDVKM. CDR3 length equals 14 residues. V lost 6 bases, J lost 11 bases, and 15 bases stayed unmatched.

This clonotype was seen many times. The chain has TRBV10-3 and TRBJ2-6, with 9 bases that match TRBD1. The CDR3 runs 16 residues. The ends lost 2 bases at V and 4 bases at J; junction bases unmatched: 3. Germline CDR1 reads ENHRY; CDR2 reads SYGVKD. The CDR3 region has the DNA TGTGCCATCAGTGAGGGGGACAGGGTCGGGGCCAACGTCCTGACTTTC. Residues: CAISEGDRVGANVLTF.